This entry concerns a single T cell receptor beta chain. Its cognate antigen has yet to be identified. No much larger clonotype is one base removed from it; base qualities were not supplied. The immunoSEQ Assay, a bias-controlled multiplex PCR, was used to amplify TCRbeta CDR3 regions from genomic DNA. The authors processed their data as follows. The number of nucleated cells in each sample was estimated by amplification of reference gene primers within the assay. Sequence reads were collapsed and filtered to measure the absolute abundance of every unique TCRbeta CDR3 rearrangement. Productive Simpson clonality was computed per sample as the square root of Simpson's diversity index over productive rearrangements. The clones in this table, taken by TCRdb from immuneACCESS, are in-frame only. Not every clone is retained; where verified, under half of the shortfall comes from an unresolved V gene, and the cause of the rest is unknown. The D gene and trimming were derived from the DNA, and the V and J assignments and clone size from that table. For this sample there are around 130,000 clones; 86% appear just once. Of the sample, roughly 2.2% falls within the top ten clones.

The data derive from a study of blood T cell repertoires in COVID-19 (dated by TCRdb to about 2020). At the level of the whole study: Samples covering the acute and convalescent phases of COVID-19 were provided by collaborators in the United States, Italy and Spain. The prospective study material was composed of cDNA or gDNA derived from T cells, B-cell-depleted T cells, or PBMCs. Subjects who had been exposed to COVID-19, were actively infected with it, or had recovered from it provided the deeply sampled blood TCRbeta repertoires that made up the dataset. The repertoires were released in a freely available public database intended as a resource for research on the immune response to SARS-CoV-2. The samples were drawn from two sources: the first 160 participants of the ongoing ImmuneRACE study, and 950 to 1,500 subjects contributed by 6 global collaborators. Sample metadata almost always included a de-identified subject ID, COVID-19 status, age in years and sex. Where HLA class I and class II types were available, the types were taken from metadata supplied by the sample provider, not from assay-based typing.

V loses 3 bases, J loses 2 bases, and the germline ends lie 16 bases apart. CDR1 and CDR2 are read off the germline V gene as SGHVS and FQNEAQ. The CDR3 runs 17 residues from the cysteine to the phenylalanine. Of the read, only the CDR3 DNA is kept; its 51 bases are in frame from base 1. In the prospective study, participants were roughly 18 to 100 years old, resided in about two dozen geographic areas of the United States, and were enrolled through a virtual design. In the prospective study, participants were assigned to cohorts based on the clinical history participants reported in a screening survey and a study questionnaire. Recovered participants in ImmuneRACE Cohort 3 were defined as having two consecutive negative NP/OP PCR tests, clearance from a healthcare professional, or resolution of symptoms. In the prospective study, mobile phlebotomists collected whole blood, serum and a nasopharyngeal or oropharyngeal swab from each participant. Prospective study participants could optionally give additional blood draws and questionnaires over a roughly 2-month period. Blood samples from the prospective study were shipped frozen or at room temperature prior to DNA extraction.

Summary of the overall study and its limitations: How much clinical and demographic metadata was included differed by source and by participant, and the metadata was provided uncurated.

This receptor chain uses TRBV7-8 and TRBJ2-2; the best D guess is TRBD2, with 7 bases matching. The receptor was isolated from a woman between 45 and 65 years old who had recovered from COVID-19. Sequenced: PBMCs or T cells enriched from blood (not recorded which). The DNA sequence is TGTGCCAGCAGCTTGAGGGGGGGCGTATTCAACACCGGGGAGCTGTTTTTT. Its coded protein is CASSLRGGVFNTGELFF.